This T cell receptor beta chain emerged from a study of blood T cell repertoires in COVID-19. Across the whole study: Nucleic acid was either cDNA or gDNA, and it came from T cells, B-cell-depleted T cells, or PBMCs.

The CDR3 has 14 residues. The germline CDR1 and CDR2 sequences are SGHRS and YFSETQ. The V end was cut by 3 bases, the J end by 6 bases, with 15 bases between. Generated by immunoSEQ multiplex PCR, the TCRdb table keeps only in-frame clones and is missing some. The top ten clones hold roughly 2.2% of a sample with some 150,000 clones, roughly 84% of them seen once. The clonotype was recovered from a man between 65 and 85 years old with acute or convalescent COVID-19. The chain uses TRBV5-1 and TRBJ1-1; D ambiguous. Sequencing was carried out using peripheral blood. The CDR3 protein is CASSSALRGAEAFF. The CDR3 DNA reads TGCGCCAGCAGCTCGGCCCTCCGAGGAGCTGAAGCTTTCTTT.